The 10 T cell receptor beta chains below come from one sample, sequenced in a study of blood T cell repertoires in COVID-19. Generated by immunoSEQ multiplex PCR, the TCRdb table keeps only in-frame clones and is missing some. Of fewer than 250,000 clones in the sample, about 85% are singletons; the top ten hold less than 14%. Sequenced material: PBMCs or T cells enriched from blood (not recorded which). These receptors originate from a man aged 30-40 years who had recovered from COVID-19.

This chain uses TRBV5-1 with TRBJ1-1; 7 nucleotides align to TRBD1. Trimming at V came to 4 bases and at J to 1 base, leaving 13 bases not matched to a gene. Germline values: CDR1 SGHRS, CDR2 YFSETQ. The CDR3 is made up of 17 amino acids. This chain's CDR3 is CASSMTGTVTQNTEAFF. The DNA for the CDR3 is TGCGCCAGCAGCATGACCGGGACAGTCACTCAGAACACTGAAGCTTTCTTT.

The chain employs TRBV28 and TRBJ1-2, with TRBD1 matching over 8 bases. Germline lookup yields CDR1 MDHEN and CDR2 SYDVKM. This CDR3 has 14 amino acids. Losses at the gene ends were 6 bases for V and 5 bases for J; bases not matched to a gene: 8. The CDR3 region is CASRDVGQGYGYTF. The CDR3 nucleotides are TGTGCCAGCAGAGATGTCGGACAGGGATATGGCTACACCTTC.

The J gene is TRBJ1-5, the V gene TRBV30; no clear D. In germline, CDR1 is GTSNPN, CDR2 SVGIG (reference sequence). Trimming took off 0 bases at V and 2 bases at J, with 8 bases between the two ends. The CDR3 covers 14 residues. CDR3 region: CAWSVNSGNQPQHF. The DNA of the CDR3 is TGTGCCTGGAGTGTAAACAGTGGCAATCAGCCCCAGCATTTT.

The chain joins TRBV4-3 to TRBJ1-6, with TRBD1 matching 7 bases. The CDR3 is made up of 15 amino acids. V trimming: 3 bases; J trimming: 9 bases; junction bases outside the gene matches: 8. Per germline, CDR1 LGHNA and CDR2 YSLEER. CDR3 protein: CASSQSQGEFSPLHF. CDR3 DNA sequence: TGCGCCAGCAGCCAGTCCCAGGGGGAATTTTCACCCCTCCACTTT.

This chain joins TRBV7-9 and TRBJ2-3; 8 nucleotides match TRBD2. Germline values: CDR1 SEHNR, CDR2 FQNEAQ (reference sequence). The CDR3 extends over 15 amino acids. V shed 5 bases, J shed 3 bases, and the junction held 7 bases outside the gene matches. The CDR3 coding sequence is TGTGCCAGCAGCCCCCCGGCTAGCGGGACAGATACGCAGTATTTT. Amino acids: CASSPPASGTDTQYF. The full variable domain, its missing parts supplied by reference TRBV7-9 and TRBJ2-3, is DTGVSQNPRHKITKRGQNVTFRCDPISEHNRLYWYRQTLGQGPEFLTYFQNEAQLEKSRLLSDRFSAERPKGSFSTLEIQRTEQGDSAMYLCASSPPASGTDTQYFGPGTRLTVL.

This clone came up a few times. J is TRBJ1-4 and V is TRBV5-4; 9 nucleotides agree with TRBD1. Unmatched junction bases numbered 5, after V lost 0 bases and J lost 8 bases. The CDR3 length is 15 residues. From germline, CDR1 is SGHNT and CDR2 YYREEE (reference sequence). DNA for the CDR3: TGTGCCAGCAGCTTGGCAGGGACAGGGAGAGAAAAACTGTTTTTT. Translated: CASSLAGTGREKLFF.

The CDR3 loop reads CASSKAPRSFYGYTF. The CDR3 DNA is TGTGCCAGCAGCAAAGCCCCCCGGTCATTCTATGGCTACACCTTC. The rearrangement joins TRBV21-1 to TRBJ1-2. TRBV21-1 is a recognized pseudogene. CDR3 size: 15 residues.

The rearrangement links TRBV5-1 to TRBJ2-2; 8 bases match TRBD2. The CDR3 extends over 17 amino acids. V shed 1 base, J shed 5 bases, and the junction held 10 bases outside the gene matches. Germline V gene sequence: CDR1 SGHRS, CDR2 YFSETQ. CDR3 region: CASSLIPSGSDTGELFF. Here the CDR3 DNA reads TGCGCCAGCAGCTTGATCCCTAGCGGGTCCGATACCGGGGAGCTGTTTTTT.

The chain links TRBV7-2 to TRBJ1-2; perhaps TRBD1 as D (5 bases). CDR1 is SGHTA and CDR2 is FQGNSA in the germline V gene. The ends were cut back, 4 bases at V and 1 base at J, with 16 bases in the middle. The CDR3 loop spans 16 amino acids. The CDR3 protein is CASSSRTQRLNYGYTF. CDR3 bases: TGTGCCAGCAGCTCCAGGACACAGAGACTTAACTATGGCTACACCTTC.

The chain employs TRBV27 and TRBJ1-2; D perhaps matches TRBD1 (5 bases). Germline V gives CDR1 MNHEY, CDR2 SMNVEV (reference sequence). The V end lost 2 bases, the J end lost 0 bases, and 10 bases lay between the germline ends. This CDR3 spans 15 amino acids. CDR3 sequence reads: CASSLTGDSNYGYTF. The CDR3 DNA reads TGTGCCAGCAGTTTAACGGGGGACTCTAACTATGGCTACACCTTC.